The 18 T cell receptor beta chains listed next were all sequenced from one sample in a study of beta chain features in type 1 diabetes. General observations from the study: TCRB CDR3s from Type 1 diabetes patients were moderately but significantly shorter in all four CD4+ subsets.

Their recognized antigens are unknown. Expressed TCRB transcripts were sequenced after all isolated RNA was converted to cDNA. Assay: immunoSEQ multiplex PCR; the TCRdb copy retains only in-frame clones and omits some. Here the sample spans 150,000 to 190,000 clones, under 13% being singletons. Sequenced: central memory CD4+ T cells from blood. Source of these receptors: a man aged 25-45 years with type 1 diabetes.

This clone was found a few times. V gene TRBV9 combines with J gene TRBJ1-2; tentatively, D is TRBD1 (6 bases). This CDR3 spans 13 amino acids. Trimming left V 6 bases short and J 1 base short, with 10 bases between. The germline CDR1 and CDR2 sequences are SGDLS and YYNGEE. CDR3 protein: CASKRDNNYGYTF. CDR3 sequence (DNA): TGTGCCAGCAAGCGGGACAATAACTATGGCTACACCTTC.

The V gene is TRBV7-2, the J gene TRBJ1-3, with 7 bases identical to TRBD1. V shed 3 bases, J shed 6 bases, and the junction held 2 bases outside the gene matches. The germline CDR1 and CDR2 sequences are SGHTA and FQGNSA. The CDR3 is 13 residues long. The CDR3 bases are TGTGCCAGCAGCTTCAGGGGGGAAAACACCATATATTTT. This encodes CASSFRGENTIYF.

The chain has TRBV2 and TRBJ2-1; 7 nucleotides agree with TRBD2. This CDR3 is built from 14 residues. CDR1 and CDR2 from the germline V gene are SNHLY and FYNNEI. Trimming cost V 7 bases and J 7 bases; bases outside gene matches: 10. CDR3 DNA: TGTGCCAGCACCTGGGGGGGGTCCCTAAATGAGCAGTTCTTC. Translation: CASTWGGSLNEQFF.

The V call is TRBV11-2, the J call TRBJ2-2; 7 nucleotides match TRBD2. The CDR3 is made up of 20 amino acids. Trimming at V came to 0 bases and at J to 3 bases, leaving 16 bases not matched to a gene. Germline V gene lookup returns CDR1 SGHAT and CDR2 FQNNGV. In nucleotides, the CDR3 is TGTGCCAGCAGCTTAGAGGCCCCGGGCTCTAGCGGAGAGTACACCGGGGAGCTGTTTTTT. This encodes CASSLEAPGSSGEYTGELFF.

The chain combines TRBV18 with TRBJ2-5; D gene uncertain. The CDR3 runs 13 residues. CDR1 is KGHSH and CDR2 is LQKENI in the germline V gene. The V and J ends lost 4 bases and 1 base respectively, with 7 bases between them. CDR3 nucleotide sequence: TGTGCCAGCTCACAATTGAGCCAAGAGACCCAGTACTTC. It encodes CASSQLSQETQYF.

V is TRBV9 and J is TRBJ2-1; D might be TRBD1 (6 bases). The CDR3 totals 13 residues. CDR1 and CDR2 (germline): SGDLS, YYNGEE. Deletions cut 1 base from V and 9 bases from J, with 11 bases between. The CDR3 nucleotides read TGTGCCAGCAGCGTATATACAGGGAGTGAGCAGTTCTTC. Translation gives CASSVYTGSEQFF.

In this sample, this clone turned up a few times. The chain joins TRBV7-9 to TRBJ2-7, with D possibly matching TRBD2 (5 bases). The ends were cut back, 4 bases at V and 7 bases at J, with 20 bases in the middle. Germline V gene lookup returns CDR1 SEHNR and CDR2 FQNEAQ (reference sequence). The CDR3 extends over 15 amino acids. The CDR3 DNA reads as TGTGCCAGCAGCTCCCCGAAGGACCTAGGAGGTGAGCAGTACTTC. Translating it yields CASSSPKDLGGEQYF.

In this sample, this clone turned up a few times. This chain uses TRBV9 with TRBJ1-2; D gene uncertain. V lost 0 bases and J 3 bases, leaving 9 bases between the germline ends. This CDR3 spans 14 amino acids. Per the germline V gene, CDR1 is SGDLS and CDR2 is YYNGEE. The CDR3 spells CASSVAPEYYGYTF. The CDR3 DNA follows: TGTGCCAGCAGCGTAGCGCCAGAATACTATGGCTACACCTTC.

This clone was observed a handful of times. CDR3 nucleotides: TGTGCCAGCTCACCAATTTATACAGGGAGCCAGTACTTC. Amino acids: CASSPIYTGSQYF. V is TRBV18 and J is TRBJ2-5; D is possibly TRBD1 (6 bases). Germline V gene sequence: CDR1 KGHSH, CDR2 LQKENI. V was trimmed by 2 bases and J by 10 bases, leaving 14 bases between them. The CDR3 covers 13 residues.

This clone was seen more than once but under ten times. The chain carries TRBV7-8 and TRBJ2-2, with 10 bases lining up with TRBD1. From germline, CDR1 is SGHVS and CDR2 FQNEAQ. The CDR3 totals 15 residues. The ends lost 4 bases at V and 6 bases at J; junction bases unmatched: 5. The CDR3 sequence is CASSSGTGVAGELFF. DNA for the CDR3: TGTGCCAGCAGCTCCGGGACAGGGGTCGCCGGGGAGCTGTTTTTT.

The chain uses TRBV11-1 and TRBJ2-1; tentative D call: TRBD2 (5 bases). Germline V CDR1 and CDR2: SGHAT, FQDESV (reference sequence). This CDR3 comprises 14 residues. Trimming cost V 3 bases and J 8 bases, with 14 bases left between them. CDR3 sequence (DNA): TGTGCCAGCAGCTTGAATGGAGGTTCGGATGAGCAGTTCTTC. Its translation: CASSLNGGSDEQFF.

This clone was seen a few times. The chain combines TRBV27 with TRBJ1-1, with a possible D match to TRBD1 (6 bases). The CDR3 covers 15 residues. Trimming took off 6 bases at V and 5 bases at J, with 19 bases between the two ends. In germline, CDR1 is MNHEY, CDR2 SMNVEV (reference sequence). The CDR3 spells CASSRRYRVDTEAFF. CDR3 nucleotides: TGTGCCAGCAGCCGACGATACAGGGTTGATACTGAAGCTTTCTTT.

This clone was detected a few times. The rearrangement joins TRBV2 to TRBJ1-1, with D tentatively TRBD1 (5 bases). Germline V CDR1 and CDR2: SNHLY, FYNNEI. CDR3 length: 12 amino acids. V dropped 1 base and J dropped 11 bases, with 11 bases sitting between them. DNA for the CDR3: TGTGCCAGCAGTGAAGTCGGGGGATCGGCTTTCTTT. Protein sequence: CASSEVGGSAFF. The variable domain in full, completed from reference TRBV2 and TRBJ1-1, reads EPEVTQTPSHQVTQMGQEVILRCVPISNHLYFYWYRQILGQKVEFLVSFYNNEISEKSEIFDDQFSVERPDGSNFTLKIRSTKLEDSAMYFCASSEVGGSAFFGQGTRLTVV.

This clone was seen more than once but under ten times. The rearrangement uses TRBV28 and TRBJ2-7, with D unresolved. Germline V gene sequence: CDR1 MDHEN, CDR2 SYDVKM. This CDR3 comprises 13 residues. With 5 bases removed from V and 1 base from J, the gap between germline ends came to 9 bases. CDR3 DNA: TGTGCCAGCAGTGCTGCGGATTCCTACGAGCAGTACTTC. Protein sequence: CASSAADSYEQYF.

The rearrangement uses TRBV7-2 and TRBJ2-7; a possible D gene is TRBD2 (6 bases). The CDR3 runs to 14 residues. V was cut by 3 bases and J by 7 bases, with 16 bases left in between. The germline V gene encodes CDR1 SGHTA and CDR2 FQGNSA. The CDR3 coding sequence is TGTGCCAGCAGCTTCGGGACTCTCGCTGGGGAGCAGTACTTC. Its protein product is CASSFGTLAGEQYF.

The chain employs TRBV6-6 and TRBJ2-7, with D possibly TRBD1 on 6 matching bases. The V end was cut by 5 bases, the J end by 6 bases, with 11 bases between. CDR3 length equals 12 residues. The germline V gene has CDR1 MNHNY and CDR2 SVGAGI (reference sequence). In DNA form, the CDR3 reads TGTGCCAGCAGTACCGGGACAACCGAGCAGTACTTC. Translation gives CASSTGTTEQYF.

This clone has more than one count but fewer than ten. V and J are TRBV19 and TRBJ1-1, with D maybe TRBD1 (5 bases). CDR1 and CDR2 (germline): LNHDA, SQIVND (reference sequence). Trimming shortened V by 3 bases and J by 5 bases, and 10 bases separated the two germline ends. This CDR3 has 13 residues. The chain's CDR3 is CASSMGQKTEAFF. The CDR3 coding sequence is TGTGCCAGTAGTATGGGGCAGAAAACTGAAGCTTTCTTT. Supplemented by reference TRBV19 and TRBJ1-1, the full variable domain reads DGGITQSPKYLFRKEGQNVTLSCEQNLNHDAMYWYRQDPGQGLRLIYYSQIVNDFQKGDIAEGYSVSREKKESFPLTVTSAQKNPTAFYLCASSMGQKTEAFFGQGTRLTVV.

In its sample, this clone was seen a few times. This chain joins TRBV7-9 and TRBJ2-3; the D is unclear. The length of the CDR3 is 14 residues. CDR1 and CDR2 from the germline V gene are SEHNR and FQNEAQ (reference sequence). V lost 1 base and J lost 4, with 9 bases in between. For the CDR3, the DNA is TGTGCCAGCAGCTTAGGAAGCTTTGCAGATACGCAGTATTTT. Translation: CASSLGSFADTQYF.